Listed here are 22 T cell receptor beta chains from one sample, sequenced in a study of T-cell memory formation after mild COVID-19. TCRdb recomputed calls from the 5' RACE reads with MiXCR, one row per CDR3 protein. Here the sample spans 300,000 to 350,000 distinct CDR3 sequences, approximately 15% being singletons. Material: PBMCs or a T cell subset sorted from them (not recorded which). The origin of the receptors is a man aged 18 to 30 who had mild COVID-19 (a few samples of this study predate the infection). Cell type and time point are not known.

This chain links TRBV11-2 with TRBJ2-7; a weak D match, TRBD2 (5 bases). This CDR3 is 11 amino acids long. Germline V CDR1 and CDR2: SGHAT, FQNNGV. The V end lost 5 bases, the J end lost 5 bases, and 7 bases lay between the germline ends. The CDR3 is CASSAGHEQYV. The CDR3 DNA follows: TGTGCCAGCAGCGCGGGCCACGAGCAGTACGTC.

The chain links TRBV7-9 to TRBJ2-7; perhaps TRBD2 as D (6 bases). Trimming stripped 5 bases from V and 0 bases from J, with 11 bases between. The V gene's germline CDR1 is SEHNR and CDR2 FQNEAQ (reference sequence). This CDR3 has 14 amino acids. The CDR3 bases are TGTGCCAGCAGCCCCCCGGGGGTCTCCTACGAGCAGTACGTC. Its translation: CASSPPGVSYEQYV.

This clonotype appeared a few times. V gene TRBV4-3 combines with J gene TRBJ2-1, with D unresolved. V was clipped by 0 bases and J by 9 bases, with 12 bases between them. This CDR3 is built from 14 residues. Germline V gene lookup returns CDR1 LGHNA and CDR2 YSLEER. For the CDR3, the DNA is TGCGCCAGCAGCCAAGATCGGGTCATCAGTGAGCAGTTCTTC. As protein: CASSQDRVISEQFF.

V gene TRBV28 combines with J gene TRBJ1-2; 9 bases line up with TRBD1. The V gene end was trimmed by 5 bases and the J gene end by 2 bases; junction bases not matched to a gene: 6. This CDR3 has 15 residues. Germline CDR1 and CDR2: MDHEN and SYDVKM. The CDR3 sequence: CASSAWTGDNYGYTF. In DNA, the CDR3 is TGTGCCAGCAGTGCCTGGACAGGGGACAACTATGGCTACACCTTC.

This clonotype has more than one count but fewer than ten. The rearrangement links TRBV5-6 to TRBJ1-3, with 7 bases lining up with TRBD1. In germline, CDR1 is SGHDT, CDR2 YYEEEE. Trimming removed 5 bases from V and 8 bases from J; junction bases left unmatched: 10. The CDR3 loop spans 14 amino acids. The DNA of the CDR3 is TGTGCCAGCAGTCAAGACAGGGCGGTAGACACCATATATTTT. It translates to CASSQDRAVDTIYF.

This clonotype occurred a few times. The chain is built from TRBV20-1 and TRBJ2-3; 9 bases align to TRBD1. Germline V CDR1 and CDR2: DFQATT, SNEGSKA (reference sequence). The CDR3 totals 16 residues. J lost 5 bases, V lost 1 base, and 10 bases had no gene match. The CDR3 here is CSARAHTGGAEDTQYF. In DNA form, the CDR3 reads TGCAGTGCTAGAGCCCACACAGGGGGCGCGGAAGATACGCAGTATTTT.

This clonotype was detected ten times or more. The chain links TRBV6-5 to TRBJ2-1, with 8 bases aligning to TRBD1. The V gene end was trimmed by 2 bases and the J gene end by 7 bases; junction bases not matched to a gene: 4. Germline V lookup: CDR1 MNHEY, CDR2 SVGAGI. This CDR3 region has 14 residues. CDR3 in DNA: TGTGCCAGCAGTTACAGGACAGGGACGAATGAGCAGTTCTTC. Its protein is CASSYRTGTNEQFF.

CDR3 amino acids: CATSRVGQGGSEQFF. The CDR3 nucleotides read TGTGCCACCAGCAGAGTAGGACAGGGCGGGAGTGAGCAGTTCTTC. The V and J genes are TRBV15 and TRBJ2-1, with a weak D call TRBD1 (8 bases). Germline assignment: CDR1 LNHNV and CDR2 YYDKDF (reference sequence). Trimming pared 1 base from V and 9 bases from J, leaving 16 bases between. The CDR3 spans 15 residues.

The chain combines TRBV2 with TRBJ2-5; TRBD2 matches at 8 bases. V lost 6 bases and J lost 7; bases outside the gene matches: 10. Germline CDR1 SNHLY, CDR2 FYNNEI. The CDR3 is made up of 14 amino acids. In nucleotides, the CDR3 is TGTGCCAGCAGGGTCGGCGGGGGGCCCAGGACCCAGTACTTC. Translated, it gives CASRVGGGPRTQYF.

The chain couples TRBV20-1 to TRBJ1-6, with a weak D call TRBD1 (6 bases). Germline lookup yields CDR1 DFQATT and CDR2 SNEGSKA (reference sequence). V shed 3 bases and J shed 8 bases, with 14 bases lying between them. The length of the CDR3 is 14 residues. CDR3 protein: CSARAAQGDSPLHF. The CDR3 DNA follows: TGCAGTGCTAGGGCAGCACAGGGAGATTCACCCCTCCACTTT.

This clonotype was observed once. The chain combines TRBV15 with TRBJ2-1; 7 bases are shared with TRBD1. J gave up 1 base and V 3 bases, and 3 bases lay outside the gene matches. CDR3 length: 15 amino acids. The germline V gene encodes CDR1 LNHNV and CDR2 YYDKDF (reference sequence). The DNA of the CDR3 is TGTGCCACCAGCAGGACCAGGGGGTCCTACAATGAGCAGTTCTTC. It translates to CATSRTRGSYNEQFF.

The CDR3 region has the DNA TGTGCCAGCAGCTTACCGCGGGGATTAAGTGTCAATGAGCAGTTCTTC. Amino acid sequence: CASSLPRGLSVNEQFF. The chain combines TRBV7-9 with TRBJ2-1, with a weak D call TRBD2 (6 bases). The CDR3 runs 16 residues. V lost 2 bases, J lost 6 bases, and 17 bases lay in between. Germline CDR1 SEHNR, CDR2 FQNEAQ (reference sequence).

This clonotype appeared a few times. The CDR3 here is CSALSRGGSYEQYV. The CDR3 region has the DNA TGCAGTGCGTTGTCACGGGGGGGCTCCTACGAGCAGTACGTC. The chain links TRBV20-1 to TRBJ2-7; 8 bases are a match to TRBD2. The V and J ends lost 6 bases and 0 bases, in that order; junction bases with no gene match: 7. CDR1 is DFQATT, CDR2 SNEGSKA, per germline (reference sequence). CDR3 length: 14 amino acids.

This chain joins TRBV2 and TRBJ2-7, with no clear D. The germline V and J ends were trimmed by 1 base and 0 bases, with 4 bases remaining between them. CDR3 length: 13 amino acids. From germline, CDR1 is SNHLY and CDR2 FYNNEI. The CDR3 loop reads CASSEEISYEQYV. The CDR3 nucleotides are TGTGCCAGCAGTGAAGAGATCTCCTACGAGCAGTACGTC.

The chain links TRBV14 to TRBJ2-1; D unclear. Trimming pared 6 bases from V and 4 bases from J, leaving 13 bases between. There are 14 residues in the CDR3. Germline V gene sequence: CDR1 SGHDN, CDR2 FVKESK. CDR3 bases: TGTGCCAGCAGTCCGCCGGACGGATACAATGAGCAGTTCTTC. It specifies CASSPPDGYNEQFF.

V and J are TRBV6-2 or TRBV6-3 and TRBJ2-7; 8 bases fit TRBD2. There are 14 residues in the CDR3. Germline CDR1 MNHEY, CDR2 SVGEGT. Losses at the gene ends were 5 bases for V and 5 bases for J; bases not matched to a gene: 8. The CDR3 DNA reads TGTGCCAGCAGTCTACTAGCGGTGGGCGACGAGCAGTACTTC. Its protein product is CASSLLAVGDEQYF.

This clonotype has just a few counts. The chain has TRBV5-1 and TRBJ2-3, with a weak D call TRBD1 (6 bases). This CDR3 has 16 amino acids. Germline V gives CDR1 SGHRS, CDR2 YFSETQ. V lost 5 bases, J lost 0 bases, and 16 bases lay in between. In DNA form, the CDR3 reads TGCGCCAGCAGATCGACAGGTTTTACTAGCACAGATACGCAGTATTTT. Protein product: CASRSTGFTSTDTQYF. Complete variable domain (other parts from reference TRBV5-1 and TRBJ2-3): KAGVTQTPRYLIKTRGQQVTLSCSPISGHRSVSWYQQTPGQGLQFLFEYFSETQRNKGNFPGRFSGRQFSNSRSEMNVSTLELGDSALYLCASRSTGFTSTDTQYFGPGTRLTVL.

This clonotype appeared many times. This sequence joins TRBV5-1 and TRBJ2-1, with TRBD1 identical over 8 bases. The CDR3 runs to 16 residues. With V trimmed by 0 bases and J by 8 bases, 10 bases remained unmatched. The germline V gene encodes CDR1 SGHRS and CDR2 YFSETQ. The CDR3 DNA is TGCGCCAGCAGCTTGGAGGGGACAGGTTTCATCGATGAGCAGTTCTTC. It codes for CASSLEGTGFIDEQFF.

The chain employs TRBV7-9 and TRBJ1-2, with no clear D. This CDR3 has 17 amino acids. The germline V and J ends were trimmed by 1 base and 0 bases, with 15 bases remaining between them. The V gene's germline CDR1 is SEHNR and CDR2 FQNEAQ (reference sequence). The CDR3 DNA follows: TGTGCCAGCAGCTTAGGGGGAAGTATACAAGCTAACTATGGCTACACCTTC. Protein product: CASSLGGSIQANYGYTF.

DNA for the CDR3: TGTGCCAGCAGCTCGGGCGGGGGGACAGAAGAGACCCAGTACTTC. Translation: CASSSGGGTEETQYF. The rearrangement uses TRBV7-2 and TRBJ2-5, with D perhaps matching TRBD2 (8 bases). The CDR3 spans 15 residues. CDR1 SGHTA and CDR2 FQGNSA come from the germline V gene. Deletions cut 4 bases from V and 3 bases from J, with 15 bases between. Full variable domain (outside the CDR3, taken from reference TRBV7-2 and TRBJ2-5): GAGVSQSPSNKVTEKGKDVELRCDPISGHTALYWYRQSLGQGLEFLIYFQGNSAPDKSGLPSDRFSAERTGGSVSTLTIQRTQQEDSAVYLCASSSGGGTEETQYFGPGTRLLVL.

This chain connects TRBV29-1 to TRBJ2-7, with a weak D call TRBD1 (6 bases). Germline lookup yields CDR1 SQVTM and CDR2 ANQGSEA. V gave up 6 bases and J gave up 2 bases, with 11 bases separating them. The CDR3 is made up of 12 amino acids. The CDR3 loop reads CSVRRGPYEQYF. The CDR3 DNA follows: TGCAGCGTACGCAGGGGACCCTACGAGCAGTACTTC.

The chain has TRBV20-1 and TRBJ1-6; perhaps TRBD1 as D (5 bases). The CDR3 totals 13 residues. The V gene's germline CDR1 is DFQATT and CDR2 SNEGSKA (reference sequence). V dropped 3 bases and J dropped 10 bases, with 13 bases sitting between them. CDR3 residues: CSASGRGGSPLHF. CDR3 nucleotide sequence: TGCAGTGCTAGTGGGAGGGGAGGCTCACCCCTCCACTTT.